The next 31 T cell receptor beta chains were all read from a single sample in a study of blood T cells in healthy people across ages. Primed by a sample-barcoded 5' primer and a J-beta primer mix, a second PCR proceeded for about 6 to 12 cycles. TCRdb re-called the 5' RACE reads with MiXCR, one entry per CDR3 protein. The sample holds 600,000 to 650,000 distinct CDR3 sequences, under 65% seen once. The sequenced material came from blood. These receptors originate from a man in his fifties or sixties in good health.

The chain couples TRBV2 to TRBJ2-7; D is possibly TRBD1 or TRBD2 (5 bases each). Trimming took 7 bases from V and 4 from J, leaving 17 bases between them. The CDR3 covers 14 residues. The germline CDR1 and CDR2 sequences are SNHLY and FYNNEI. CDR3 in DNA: TGTGCCAGCACTATCCGGGACGGAACTTACGAGCAGTACTTC. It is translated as CASTIRDGTYEQYF.

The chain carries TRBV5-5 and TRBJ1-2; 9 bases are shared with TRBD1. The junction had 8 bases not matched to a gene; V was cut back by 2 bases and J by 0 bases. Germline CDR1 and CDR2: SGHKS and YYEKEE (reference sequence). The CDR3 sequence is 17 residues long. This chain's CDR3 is CASSFTPGQGANYGYTF. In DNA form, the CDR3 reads TGTGCCAGCAGCTTCACACCGGGACAGGGTGCTAACTATGGCTACACCTTC.

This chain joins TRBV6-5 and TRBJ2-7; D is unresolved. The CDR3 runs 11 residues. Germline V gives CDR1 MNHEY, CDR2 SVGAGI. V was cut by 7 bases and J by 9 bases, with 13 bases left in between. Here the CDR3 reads CASTSNRRQYF. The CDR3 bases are TGTGCCAGCACTTCCAACCGACGGCAGTACTTC.

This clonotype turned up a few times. The CDR3 region has the DNA TGCGCCAGCAGCGTGGACCGGACGGAGAATGGCTACACCTTC. It codes for CASSVDRTENGYTF. The rearrangement uses TRBV5-1 and TRBJ1-2; no clear D. CDR1 is SGHRS, CDR2 YFSETQ, per germline. The CDR3 has 14 residues. Trimming took off 4 bases at V and 6 bases at J, with 16 bases between the two ends.

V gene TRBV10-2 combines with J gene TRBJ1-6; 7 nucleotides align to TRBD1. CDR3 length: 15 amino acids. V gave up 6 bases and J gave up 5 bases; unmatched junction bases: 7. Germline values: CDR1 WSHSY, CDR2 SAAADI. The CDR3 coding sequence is TGCGCCAGCAGGAGATCCGGGACAGATAATTCACCCCTCCACTTT. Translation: CASRRSGTDNSPLHF.

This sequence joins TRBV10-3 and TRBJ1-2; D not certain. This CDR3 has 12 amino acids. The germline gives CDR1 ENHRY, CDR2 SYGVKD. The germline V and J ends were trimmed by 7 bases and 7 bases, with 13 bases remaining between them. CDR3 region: CAITGLAGGYTF. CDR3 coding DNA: TGTGCCATCACCGGACTCGCGGGTGGCTACACCTTC.

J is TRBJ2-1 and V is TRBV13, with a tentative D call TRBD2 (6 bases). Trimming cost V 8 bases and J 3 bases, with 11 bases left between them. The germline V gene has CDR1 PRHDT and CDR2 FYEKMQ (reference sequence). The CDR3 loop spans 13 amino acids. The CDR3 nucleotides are TGTGCCAGCGGGGAGGAGAGCTACAATGAGCAGTTCTTC. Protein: CASGEESYNEQFF.

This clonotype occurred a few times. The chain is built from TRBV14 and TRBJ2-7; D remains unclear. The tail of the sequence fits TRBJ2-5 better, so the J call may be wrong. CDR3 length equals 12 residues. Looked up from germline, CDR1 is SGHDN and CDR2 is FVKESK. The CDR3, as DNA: TGTGCCAGCAGGGTTACCCAAGAGACCCAGTACTTC. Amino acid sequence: CASRVTQETQYF.

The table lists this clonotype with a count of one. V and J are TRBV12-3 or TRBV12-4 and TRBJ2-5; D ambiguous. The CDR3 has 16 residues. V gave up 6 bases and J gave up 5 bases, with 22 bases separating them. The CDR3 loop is CASSLGLRARSETQYF. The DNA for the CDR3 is TGTGCCAGCAGCCTTGGGCTTCGGGCGAGGTCGGAGACCCAGTACTTC.

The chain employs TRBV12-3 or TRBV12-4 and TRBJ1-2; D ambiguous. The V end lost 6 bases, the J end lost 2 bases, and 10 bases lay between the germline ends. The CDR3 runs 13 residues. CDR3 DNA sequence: TGTGCCAGCAGGCGTGGGTGGAACTATGGCTACACCTTC. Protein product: CASRRGWNYGYTF.

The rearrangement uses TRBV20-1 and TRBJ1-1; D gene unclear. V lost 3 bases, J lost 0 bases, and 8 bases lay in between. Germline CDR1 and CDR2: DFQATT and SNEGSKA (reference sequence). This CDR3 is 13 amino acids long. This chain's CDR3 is CSASPIMNTEAFF. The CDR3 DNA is TGCAGTGCTAGTCCCATCATGAACACTGAAGCTTTCTTT.

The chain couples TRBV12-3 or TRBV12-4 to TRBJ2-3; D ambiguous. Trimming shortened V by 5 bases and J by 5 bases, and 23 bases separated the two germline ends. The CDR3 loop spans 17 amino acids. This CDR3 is CASSLSPRPNERDTQYF. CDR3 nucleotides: TGTGCCAGCAGTCTTTCTCCGCGGCCCAACGAGAGAGATACGCAGTATTTT.

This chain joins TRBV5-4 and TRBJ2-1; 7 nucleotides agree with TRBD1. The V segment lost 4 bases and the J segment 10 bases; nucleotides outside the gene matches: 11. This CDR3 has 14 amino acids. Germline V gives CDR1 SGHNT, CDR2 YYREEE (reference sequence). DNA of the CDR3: TGTGCCAGCAGCCGAACGGGGACAGCCTGGGAGCAGTTCTTC. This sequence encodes CASSRTGTAWEQFF.

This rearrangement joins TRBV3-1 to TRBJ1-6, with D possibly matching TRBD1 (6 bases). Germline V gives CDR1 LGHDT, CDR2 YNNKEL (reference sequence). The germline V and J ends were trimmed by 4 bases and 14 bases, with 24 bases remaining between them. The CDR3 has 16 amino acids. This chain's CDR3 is CASSRATGTLLTTLHF. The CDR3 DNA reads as TGTGCCAGCAGCCGCGCGACCGGGACACTCCTGACCACCCTCCACTTT.

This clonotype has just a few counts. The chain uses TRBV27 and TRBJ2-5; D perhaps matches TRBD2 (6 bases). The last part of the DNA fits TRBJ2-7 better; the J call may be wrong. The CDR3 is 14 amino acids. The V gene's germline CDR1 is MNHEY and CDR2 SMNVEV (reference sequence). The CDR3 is CASSSEGNSYEQYF. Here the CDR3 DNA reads TGTGCCAGCAGTTCGGAGGGAAACTCTTACGAGCAGTACTTC.

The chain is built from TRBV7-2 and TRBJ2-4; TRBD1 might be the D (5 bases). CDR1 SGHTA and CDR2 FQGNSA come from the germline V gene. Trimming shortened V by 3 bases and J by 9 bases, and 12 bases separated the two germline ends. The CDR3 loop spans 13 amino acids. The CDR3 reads CASSFRLRGIQYF. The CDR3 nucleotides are TGTGCCAGCAGCTTCCGCCTTAGGGGCATTCAGTACTTC. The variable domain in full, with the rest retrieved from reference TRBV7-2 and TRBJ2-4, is GAGVSQSPSNKVTEKGKDVELRCDPISGHTALYWYRQSLGQGLEFLIYFQGNSAPDKSGLPSDRFSAERTGGSVSTLTIQRTQQEDSAVYLCASSFRLRGIQYFGAGTRLSVL.

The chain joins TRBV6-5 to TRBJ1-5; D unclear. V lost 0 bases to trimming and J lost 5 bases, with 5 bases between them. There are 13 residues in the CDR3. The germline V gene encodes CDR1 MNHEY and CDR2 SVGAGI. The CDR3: CASSYSVYQPQHF. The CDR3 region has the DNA TGTGCCAGCAGTTACTCGGTTTATCAGCCCCAGCATTTT.

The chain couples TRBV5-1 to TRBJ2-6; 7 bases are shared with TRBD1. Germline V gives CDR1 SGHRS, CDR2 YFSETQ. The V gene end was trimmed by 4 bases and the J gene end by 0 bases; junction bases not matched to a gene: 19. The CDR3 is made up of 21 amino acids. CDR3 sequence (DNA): TGCGCCAGCAGCCTTAAACCCCATCCGGGACAGACAAGCTCTGGGGCCAACGTCCTGACTTTC. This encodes CASSLKPHPGQTSSGANVLTF.

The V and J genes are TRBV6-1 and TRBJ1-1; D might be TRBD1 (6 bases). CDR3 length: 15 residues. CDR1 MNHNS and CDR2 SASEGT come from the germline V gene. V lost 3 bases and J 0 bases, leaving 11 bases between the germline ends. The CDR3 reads CASSDPGQMNTEAFF. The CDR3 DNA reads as TGTGCCAGCAGTGACCCCGGACAGATGAACACTGAAGCTTTCTTT.

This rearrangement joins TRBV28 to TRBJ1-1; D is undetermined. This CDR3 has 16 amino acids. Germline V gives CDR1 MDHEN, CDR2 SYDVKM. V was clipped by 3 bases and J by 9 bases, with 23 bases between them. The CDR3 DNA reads TGTGCCAGCAGTTTGATCCCCCCCCCGGGAATGTCGAAAGCTTTCTTT. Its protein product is CASSLIPPPGMSKAFF.

CDR3 region: CASSESGTGNEQFF. The CDR3, as DNA: TGTGCCAGCAGTGAATCCGGGACAGGGAATGAGCAGTTCTTC. This chain uses TRBV6-1 with TRBJ2-1; the match to TRBD1 covers 9 bases. Germline CDR1 reads MNHNS; CDR2 reads SASEGT. The ends lost 2 bases at V and 7 bases at J; junction bases unmatched: 3. This CDR3 comprises 14 residues.

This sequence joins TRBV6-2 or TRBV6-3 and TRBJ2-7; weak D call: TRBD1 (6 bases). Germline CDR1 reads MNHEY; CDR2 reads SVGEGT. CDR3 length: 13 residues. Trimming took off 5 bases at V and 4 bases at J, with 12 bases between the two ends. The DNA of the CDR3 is TGTGCCAGCAGTCGACAGGCCCTGTACGAGCAGTACTTC. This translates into CASSRQALYEQYF.

This CDR3 reads CASSLSSAVYGYTF. In DNA form, the CDR3 reads TGTGCCAGCAGTTTATCCAGCGCGGTGTATGGCTACACCTTC. The genes are TRBV28 and TRBJ1-2; D unclear. The germline gives CDR1 MDHEN, CDR2 SYDVKM. This CDR3 contains 14 residues. V lost 1 base and J 5 bases, leaving 11 bases between the germline ends.

CDR3 region: CSARGPVGEQYF. The CDR3 nucleotides read TGCAGTGCTAGAGGCCCCGTGGGCGAGCAGTACTTC. The gene calls are TRBV20-1 and TRBJ2-7; D remains unclear. Germline values: CDR1 DFQATT, CDR2 SNEGSKA (reference sequence). This CDR3 spans 12 amino acids. Trimming shortened V by 1 base and J by 6 bases, and 10 bases separated the two germline ends.

Written as DNA, the CDR3 is TGTGCCAGCAGTTTAGCGCCTCAGGGGGCAGGCGAGCAGTACTTC. It codes for CASSLAPQGAGEQYF. V gene TRBV12-3 or TRBV12-4 combines with J gene TRBJ2-5, with 8 bases that match TRBD1. The J call may be incorrect, as the DNA end agrees better with TRBJ2-7. This CDR3 has 15 amino acids.

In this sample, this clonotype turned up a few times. Here the CDR3 reads CASSGDSSTDTQYF. The CDR3 bases are TGTGCCAGCAGCGGGGACAGTAGCACAGATACGCAGTATTTT. The V call is TRBV2, the J call TRBJ2-3; the match to TRBD1 covers 7 bases. J gave up 0 bases and V 6 bases, and 3 bases lay outside the gene matches. This CDR3 comprises 14 residues. Per germline, CDR1 SNHLY and CDR2 FYNNEI.

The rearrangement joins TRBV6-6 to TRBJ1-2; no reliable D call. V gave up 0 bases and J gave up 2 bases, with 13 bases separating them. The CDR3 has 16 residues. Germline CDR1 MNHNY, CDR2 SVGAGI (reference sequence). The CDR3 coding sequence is TGTGCCAGCAGTTACTCGACGTACCAGACAAACTATGGCTACACCTTC. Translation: CASSYSTYQTNYGYTF.

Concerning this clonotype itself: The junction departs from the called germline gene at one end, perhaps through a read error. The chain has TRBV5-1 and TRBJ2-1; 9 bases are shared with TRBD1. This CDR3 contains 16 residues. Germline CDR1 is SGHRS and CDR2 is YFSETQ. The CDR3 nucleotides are TGCGCCAGCAGATTGGAACAGGGGGCCTCCTACAATGAGCAGTTCTTC. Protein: CASRLEQGASYNEQFF. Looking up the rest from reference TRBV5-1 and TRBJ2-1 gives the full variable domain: KAGVTQTPRYLIKTRGQQVTLSCSPISGHRSVSWYQQTPGQGLQFLFEYFSETQRNKGNFPGRFSGRQFSNSRSEMNVSTLELGDSALYLCASRLEQGASYNEQFFGPGTRLTVL.

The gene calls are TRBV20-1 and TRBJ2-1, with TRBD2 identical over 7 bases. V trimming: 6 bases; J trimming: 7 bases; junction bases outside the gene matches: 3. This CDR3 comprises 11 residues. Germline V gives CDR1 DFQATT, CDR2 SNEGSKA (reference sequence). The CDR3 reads CSARTRNEQFF. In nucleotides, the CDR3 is TGCAGTGCCCGGACTAGGAATGAGCAGTTCTTC.

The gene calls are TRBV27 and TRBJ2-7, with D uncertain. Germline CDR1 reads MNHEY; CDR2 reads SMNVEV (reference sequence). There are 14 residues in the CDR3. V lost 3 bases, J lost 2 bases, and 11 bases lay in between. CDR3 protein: CASSFDRGTYEQYF. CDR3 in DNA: TGTGCCAGCAGTTTTGACCGCGGCACCTACGAGCAGTACTTC.

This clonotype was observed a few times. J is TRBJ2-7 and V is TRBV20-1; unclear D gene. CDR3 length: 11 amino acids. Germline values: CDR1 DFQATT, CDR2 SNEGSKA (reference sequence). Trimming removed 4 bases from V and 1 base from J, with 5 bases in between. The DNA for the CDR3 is TGCAGTGCTACCCGTTCCTACGAGCAGTACTTC. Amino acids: CSATRSYEQYF.